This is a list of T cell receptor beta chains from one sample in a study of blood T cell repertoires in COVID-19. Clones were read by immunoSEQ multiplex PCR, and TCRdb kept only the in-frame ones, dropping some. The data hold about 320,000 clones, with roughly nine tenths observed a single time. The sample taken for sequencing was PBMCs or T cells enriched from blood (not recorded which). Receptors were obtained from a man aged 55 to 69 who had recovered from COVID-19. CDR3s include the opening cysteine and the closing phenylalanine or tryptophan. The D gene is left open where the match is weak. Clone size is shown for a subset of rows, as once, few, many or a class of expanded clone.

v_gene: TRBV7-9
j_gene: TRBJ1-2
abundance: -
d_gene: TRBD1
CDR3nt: TGTGCCAGCCACTATCAGGGGGCGGGCGGTGGCTACACCTTC
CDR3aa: CASHYQGAGGGYTF

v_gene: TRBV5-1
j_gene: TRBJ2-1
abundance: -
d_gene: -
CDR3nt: TGCGCCAGCAGCTTGCCGGGGGTGGATGAGCAGTTCTTC
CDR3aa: CASSLPGVDEQFF

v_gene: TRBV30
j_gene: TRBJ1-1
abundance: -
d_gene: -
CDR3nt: TGTGCCTGGAGTCCCGGGGGCACTGAAGCTTTCTTT
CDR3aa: CAWSPGGTEAFF

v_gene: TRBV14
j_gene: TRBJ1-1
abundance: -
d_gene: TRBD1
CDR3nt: TGTGCCAGCAGCCGCAGACAGGGAAACACTGAAGCTTTCTTT
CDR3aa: CASSRRQGNTEAFF

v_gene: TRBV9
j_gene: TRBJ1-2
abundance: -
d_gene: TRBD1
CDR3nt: TGTGCCAGCAGCCAAAGGACAGGGGGCTTTGATGGCTACACCTTC
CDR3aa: CASSQRTGGFDGYTF

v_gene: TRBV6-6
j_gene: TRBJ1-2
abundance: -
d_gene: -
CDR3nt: TGTGCCAGCAGTTACCTCCTCGCCATGTCCCAGGGCTACACCTTC
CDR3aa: CASSYLLAMSQGYTF

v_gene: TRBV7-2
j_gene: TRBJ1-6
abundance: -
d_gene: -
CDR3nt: TGTGCCAGCAGCTTAGGGCACAGTCACTATAATTCACCCCTCCACTTT
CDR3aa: CASSLGHSHYNSPLHF

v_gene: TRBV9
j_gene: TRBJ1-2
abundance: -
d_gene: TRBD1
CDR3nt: TGTGCCAGCAGACAACAGGGGATGGATGGCTACACCTTC
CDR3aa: CASRQQGMDGYTF

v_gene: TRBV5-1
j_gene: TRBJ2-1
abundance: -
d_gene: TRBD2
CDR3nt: TGCGCCAGCAGCTTGCGACTGGGCGGGGGATACAATGAGCAGTTCTTC
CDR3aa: CASSLRLGGGYNEQFF

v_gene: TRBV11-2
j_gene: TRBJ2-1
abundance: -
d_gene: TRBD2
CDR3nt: TGTGCCAGCAGCTTTCGCGCGGGAGGTGGCGATGAGCAGTTCTTC
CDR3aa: CASSFRAGGGDEQFF

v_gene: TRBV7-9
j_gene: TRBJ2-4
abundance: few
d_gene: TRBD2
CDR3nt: TGTGCCAGCAGCTTAGGGACTAGCGGGCGAGAAAACATTCAGTACTTC
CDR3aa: CASSLGTSGRENIQYF

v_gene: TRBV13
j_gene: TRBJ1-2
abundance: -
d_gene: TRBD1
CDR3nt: TGTGCCAGCGGCCTACAGGGGGCAATTGGCTACACCTTC
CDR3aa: CASGLQGAIGYTF

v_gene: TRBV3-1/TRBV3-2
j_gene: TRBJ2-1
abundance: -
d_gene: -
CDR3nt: TGTGCCAGCAGCCAGAGGGTCTTTGAGCAGTTCTTC
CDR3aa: CASSQRVFEQFF

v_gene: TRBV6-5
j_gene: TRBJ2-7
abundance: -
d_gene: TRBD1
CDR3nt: TGTGCCAGCAGTACGGGGACAGCCTACGAGCAGTACTTC
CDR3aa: CASSTGTAYEQYF

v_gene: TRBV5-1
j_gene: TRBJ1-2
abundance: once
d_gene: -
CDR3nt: TGCGCCAGCAGAGCGGACGGTCTGGTGTCTGCCCAAAACTATGGCTACACCTTC
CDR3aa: CASRADGLVSAQNYGYTF

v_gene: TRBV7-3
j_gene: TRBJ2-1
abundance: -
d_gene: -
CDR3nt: TGTGCCAGCAGCTTCCGCGTAGACTCCTCCTACAATGAGCAGTTCTTC
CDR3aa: CASSFRVDSSYNEQFF

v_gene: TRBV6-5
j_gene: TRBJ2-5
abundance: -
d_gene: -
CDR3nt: TGTGCCAGCAGGACGCCGGACAGTGGCAGTGAGACCCAGTACTTC
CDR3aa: CASRTPDSGSETQYF

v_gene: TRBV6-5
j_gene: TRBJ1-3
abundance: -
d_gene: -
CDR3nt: TGTGCCAGCAGTTCTAGAACCGCCAGCTCTGGAAACACCATATATTTT
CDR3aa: CASSSRTASSGNTIYF

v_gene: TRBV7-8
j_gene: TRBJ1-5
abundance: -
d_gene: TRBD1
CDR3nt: TGTGCCAGCAGCCGGGACAGAAGCAATCAGCCCCAGCATTTT
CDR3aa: CASSRDRSNQPQHF

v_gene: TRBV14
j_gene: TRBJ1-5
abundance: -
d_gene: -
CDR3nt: TGTGCCAGCAGCCAAGGAGGTGGGCCCCAGCATTTT
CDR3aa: CASSQGGGPQHF

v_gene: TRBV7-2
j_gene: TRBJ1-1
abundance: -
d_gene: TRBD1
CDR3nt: TGTGCCAGCAGCTCAACAGGGGGTGCGACTGAAGCTTTCTTT
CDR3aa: CASSSTGGATEAFF

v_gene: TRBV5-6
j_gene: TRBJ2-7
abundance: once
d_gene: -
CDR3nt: TGTGCCAGCAGCGTATCAAGTTCCCCGGGATACGAGCAGTACTTC
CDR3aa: CASSVSSSPGYEQYF

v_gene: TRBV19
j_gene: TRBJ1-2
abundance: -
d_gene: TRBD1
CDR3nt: TGTGCCAGTAGGGACAGGGACTATGGCTACACCTTC
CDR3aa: CASRDRDYGYTF

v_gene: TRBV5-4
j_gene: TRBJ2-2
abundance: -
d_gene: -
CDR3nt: TGTGCCAGCACCTGGAGGACCGGGGAGCTGTTTTTT
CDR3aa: CASTWRTGELFF

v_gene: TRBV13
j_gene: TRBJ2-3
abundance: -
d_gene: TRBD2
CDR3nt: TGTGCCAGCAGCCCCTCATGGGGGGGGATCACAGATACGCAGTATTTT
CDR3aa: CASSPSWGGITDTQYF

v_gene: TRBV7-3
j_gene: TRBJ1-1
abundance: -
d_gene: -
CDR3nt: TGTGCCAGCAGCCCCCAGGGACACCAGAACACTGAAGCTTTCTTT
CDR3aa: CASSPQGHQNTEAFF

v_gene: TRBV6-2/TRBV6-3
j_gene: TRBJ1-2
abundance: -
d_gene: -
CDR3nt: TGTGCCAGCAGCTCCACGCGCTATGGCTACACCTTC
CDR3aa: CASSSTRYGYTF

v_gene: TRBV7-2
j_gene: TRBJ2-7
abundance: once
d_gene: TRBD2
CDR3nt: TGTGCCAGCAGCTTAGCCGGTAGCGGGCCCTCCTACGAGCAGTACTTC
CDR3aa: CASSLAGSGPSYEQYF

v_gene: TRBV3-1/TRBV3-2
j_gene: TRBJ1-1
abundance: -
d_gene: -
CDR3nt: TGTGCCAGCAGCCAGGAAGGGGTGAACACTGAAGCTTTCTTT
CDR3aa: CASSQEGVNTEAFF

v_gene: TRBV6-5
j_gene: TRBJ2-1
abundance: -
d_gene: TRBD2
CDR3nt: TGTGCCAGCAGTTTACTAGCGGGAGCCAATGAGCAGTTCTTC
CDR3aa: CASSLLAGANEQFF

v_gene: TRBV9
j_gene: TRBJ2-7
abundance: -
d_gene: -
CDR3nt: TGTGCCAGCAGCGTAACACAGGGCCCCCACGAGCAGTACTTC
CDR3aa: CASSVTQGPHEQYF

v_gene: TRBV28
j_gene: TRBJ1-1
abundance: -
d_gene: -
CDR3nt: TGTGCCAGCAACAATCCACCATTTGAAGCTTTCTTT
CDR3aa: CASNNPPFEAFF

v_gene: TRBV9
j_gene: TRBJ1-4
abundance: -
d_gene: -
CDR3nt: TGTGCCAGCAGCGTAGCCGGGGGGACACATGGAGAAAAACTGTTTTTT
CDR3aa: CASSVAGGTHGEKLFF

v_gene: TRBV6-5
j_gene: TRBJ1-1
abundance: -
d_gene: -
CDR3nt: TGTGCCAGCCATCTCTGGCAGAACACTGAAGCTTTCTTT
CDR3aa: CASHLWQNTEAFF

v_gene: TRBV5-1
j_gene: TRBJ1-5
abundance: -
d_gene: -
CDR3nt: TGCGCCAGCAGCTCGGGACCGGAGGGACAGCCCCAGCATTTT
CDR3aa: CASSSGPEGQPQHF

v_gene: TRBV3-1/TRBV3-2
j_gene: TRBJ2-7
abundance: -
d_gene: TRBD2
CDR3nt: TGTGCCAGCAGCCCGGGGACTAGCGGGAGTTATTACGAGCAGTACTTC
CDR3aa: CASSPGTSGSYYEQYF

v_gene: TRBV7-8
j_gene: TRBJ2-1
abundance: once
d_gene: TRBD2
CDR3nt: TGTGCCAGCAGCTTAGCGCTCTCTAGCGGGAGTTCTGAGCAGTTCTTC
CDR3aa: CASSLALSSGSSEQFF

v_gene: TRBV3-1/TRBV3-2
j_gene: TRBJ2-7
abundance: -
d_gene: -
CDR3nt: TGTGCCAGCAGCTTTGACAAACCCTACGAGCAGTACTTC
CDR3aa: CASSFDKPYEQYF

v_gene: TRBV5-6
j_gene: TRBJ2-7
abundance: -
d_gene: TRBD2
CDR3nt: TGTGCCAGCAGCAATAGCGGGATTAGCTACGAGCAGTACTTC
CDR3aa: CASSNSGISYEQYF

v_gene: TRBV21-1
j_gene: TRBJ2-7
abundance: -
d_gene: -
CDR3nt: TGTGCCAGTCTCGGACAGGGAGAATACGAGCAGTACTTC
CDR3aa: CASLGQGEYEQYF

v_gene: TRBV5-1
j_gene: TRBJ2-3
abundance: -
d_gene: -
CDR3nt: TGCGCCAGCAGCTTGGGCCAGGGGGGTGGGGATACGCAGTATTTT
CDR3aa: CASSLGQGGGDTQYF

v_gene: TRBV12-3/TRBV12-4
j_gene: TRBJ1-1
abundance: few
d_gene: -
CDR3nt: TGTGCCAGCAGTTTTCCGGGTTCCGAAGCTTTCTTT
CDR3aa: CASSFPGSEAFF

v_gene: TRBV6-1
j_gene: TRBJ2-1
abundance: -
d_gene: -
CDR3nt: TGTGCCAGCAGTGAATGGTGGGGGGTTTACAATGAGCAGTTCTTC
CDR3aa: CASSEWWGVYNEQFF

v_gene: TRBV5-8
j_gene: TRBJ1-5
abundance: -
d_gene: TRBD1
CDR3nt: TGTGCCAGCAGCACTGGGACAGGGGCCAAGCCCCAGCATTTT
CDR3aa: CASSTGTGAKPQHF

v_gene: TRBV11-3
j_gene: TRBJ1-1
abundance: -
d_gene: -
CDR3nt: TGTGCCAGCAGCTTAATAGGGGCGGGGTATACTGAAGCTTTCTTT
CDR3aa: CASSLIGAGYTEAFF

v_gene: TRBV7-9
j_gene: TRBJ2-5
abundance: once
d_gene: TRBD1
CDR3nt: TGTGCCAGCAGCCGGGACAGGGACCAAGAGACCCAGTACTTC
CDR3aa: CASSRDRDQETQYF

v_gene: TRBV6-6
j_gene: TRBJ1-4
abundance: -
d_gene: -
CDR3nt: TGTGCCAGCAGTTCAGGGTCGACTAATGAAAAACTGTTTTTT
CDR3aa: CASSSGSTNEKLFF

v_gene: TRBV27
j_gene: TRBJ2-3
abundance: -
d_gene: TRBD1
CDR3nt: TGTGCCAGCAGTCTCGGGACAGCACCACCCCTAGATACGCAGTATTTT
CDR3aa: CASSLGTAPPLDTQYF